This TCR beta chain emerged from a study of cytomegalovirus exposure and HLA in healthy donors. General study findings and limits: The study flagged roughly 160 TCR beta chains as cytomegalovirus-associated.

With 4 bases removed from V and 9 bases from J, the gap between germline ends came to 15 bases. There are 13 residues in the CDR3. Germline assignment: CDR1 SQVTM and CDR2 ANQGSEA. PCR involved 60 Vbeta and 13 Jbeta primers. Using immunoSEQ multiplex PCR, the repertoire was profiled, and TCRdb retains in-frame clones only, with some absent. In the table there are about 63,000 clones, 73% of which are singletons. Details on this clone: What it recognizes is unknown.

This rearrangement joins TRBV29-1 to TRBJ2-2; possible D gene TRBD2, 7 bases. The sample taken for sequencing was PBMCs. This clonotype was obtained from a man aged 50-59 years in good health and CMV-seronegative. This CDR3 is CSVVGGAHRELFF. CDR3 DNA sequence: TGCAGCGTTGTAGGGGGGGCTCACCGGGAGCTGTTTTTT.